The 10 T cell receptor beta chains below come from one sample, sequenced in a study of cytomegalovirus exposure and HLA in healthy donors. The PCR used 60 Vbeta and 13 Jbeta primers. Generated by immunoSEQ multiplex PCR, the TCRdb table keeps only in-frame clones and is missing some. The data hold tens of thousands of clones, with just under 70% observed a single time. The sample comprised PBMCs. These receptors originate from a woman between 25 and 40 years old in good health and CMV-seronegative.

The V call is TRBV10-2, the J call TRBJ1-5; no firm D call. V dropped 3 bases and J dropped 2 bases, with 14 bases sitting between them. The CDR3 spans 16 residues. Germline V gene sequence: CDR1 WSHSY, CDR2 SAAADI. The CDR3 region has the DNA TGCGCCAGCAGTGATGTGGCGGCGTCGGGCAATCAGCCCCAGCATTTT. Translating gives CASSDVAASGNQPQHF.

This chain connects TRBV30 to TRBJ1-4; perhaps TRBD1 as D (5 bases). Germline V gene data show CDR1 as GTSNPN and CDR2 as SVGIG (reference sequence). The V end was cut by 0 bases, the J end by 8 bases, with 16 bases between. The CDR3 is 15 amino acids. The CDR3 sequence: CAWSVVGGGNEKLFF. CDR3 DNA: TGTGCCTGGAGTGTGGTTGGCGGGGGTAACGAAAAACTGTTTTTT.

This clone was observed a handful of times. The chain combines TRBV30 with TRBJ2-1; 8 positions match TRBD2. The CDR3 loop spans 14 amino acids. V shed 1 base, J shed 3 bases, and the junction held 2 bases outside the gene matches. The germline V gene encodes CDR1 GTSNPN and CDR2 SVGIG (reference sequence). CDR3 in amino acids: CAWSAGLDYNEQFF. The DNA of the CDR3 is TGTGCCTGGAGTGCGGGACTAGACTACAATGAGCAGTTCTTC.

This clone was seen a single time. The chain has TRBV7-9 and TRBJ1-3, with D perhaps TRBD1 (6 bases). Germline V CDR1 and CDR2: SEHNR, FQNEAQ (reference sequence). The CDR3 loop spans 15 amino acids. The V and J ends lost 2 bases and 4 bases respectively, with 12 bases between them. The CDR3 region has the DNA TGTGCCAGCAGCTTAACAGGGCAGGACGGAAACACCATATATTTT. It encodes CASSLTGQDGNTIYF.

This clone was seen a single time. This chain uses TRBV19 with TRBJ2-5; D unclear. V lost 4 bases and J lost 5, with 8 bases in between. Germline V lookup: CDR1 LNHDA, CDR2 SQIVND (reference sequence). This CDR3 is built from 12 residues. This chain's CDR3 is CASSRWRETQYF. The CDR3 DNA reads as TGTGCCAGTAGTAGGTGGCGGGAGACCCAGTACTTC.

This clone came up a few times. This chain joins TRBV7-9 and TRBJ1-1, with D maybe TRBD1 (5 bases). Germline loops: CDR1 SEHNR, CDR2 FQNEAQ (reference sequence). The CDR3 sequence is 12 residues long. Between the trimmed V and J ends, which lost 2 bases and 10 bases, there was a span of 11 bases. The CDR3 DNA follows: TGTGCCAGCAGCTTAATGGACACCTCAGCTTTCTTT. It encodes CASSLMDTSAFF.

In this sample, this clone turned up a few times. The gene calls are TRBV4-1 and TRBJ2-5; D might be TRBD2 (6 bases). This CDR3 has 15 residues. The V and J ends lost 6 bases and 3 bases respectively, with 17 bases between them. The germline CDR1 and CDR2 sequences are MGHRA and YSYEKL. The CDR3 sequence is CASRSAGRTEETQYF. CDR3 nucleotide sequence: TGCGCCAGCAGATCTGCGGGGCGGACGGAAGAGACCCAGTACTTC.

J is TRBJ2-1 and V is TRBV9; 8 positions agree with TRBD2. This CDR3 spans 15 amino acids. Germline CDR1 reads SGDLS; CDR2 reads YYNGEE. The junction had 6 bases not matched to a gene; V was cut back by 1 base and J by 6 bases. The CDR3: CASSVFSGVTNEQFF. For the CDR3, the DNA is TGTGCCAGCAGCGTATTTAGCGGGGTTACCAATGAGCAGTTCTTC.

The CDR3 here is CATSRDQSGGNEQYF. The CDR3 DNA reads TGTGCCACCAGCAGAGATCAGAGCGGGGGGAACGAGCAGTACTTC. This rearrangement joins TRBV15 to TRBJ2-7; 9 bases fit TRBD2. CDR3 length: 15 amino acids. CDR1 and CDR2 from the germline V gene are LNHNV and YYDKDF (reference sequence). J was trimmed by 5 bases and V by 0 bases; bases with no gene match: 5.

This clone was recorded a few times. V gene TRBV10-3 combines with J gene TRBJ1-1; D unclear. The germline gives CDR1 ENHRY, CDR2 SYGVKD. With 8 bases removed from V and 5 bases from J, the gap between germline ends came to 15 bases. The CDR3 contains 13 residues. As DNA, the CDR3 is TGTGCCATCGGTGCAGAATCTCCTACTGAAGCTTTCTTT. Translated, it gives CAIGAESPTEAFF.